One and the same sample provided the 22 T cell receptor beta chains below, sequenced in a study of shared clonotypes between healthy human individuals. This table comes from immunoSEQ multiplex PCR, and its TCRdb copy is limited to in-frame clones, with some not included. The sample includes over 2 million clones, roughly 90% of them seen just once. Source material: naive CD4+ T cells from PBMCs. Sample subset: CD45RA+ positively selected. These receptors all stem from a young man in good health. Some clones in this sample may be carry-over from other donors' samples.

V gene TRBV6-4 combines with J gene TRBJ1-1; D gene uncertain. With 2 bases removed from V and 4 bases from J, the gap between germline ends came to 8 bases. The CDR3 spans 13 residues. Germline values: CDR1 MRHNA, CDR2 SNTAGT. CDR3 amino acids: CASSDLGGTEAFF. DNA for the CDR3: TGTGCCAGCAGTGACCTTGGAGGCACTGAAGCTTTCTTT.

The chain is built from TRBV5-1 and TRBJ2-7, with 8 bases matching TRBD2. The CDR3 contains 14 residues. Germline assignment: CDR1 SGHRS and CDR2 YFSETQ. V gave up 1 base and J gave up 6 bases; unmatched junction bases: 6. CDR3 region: CASSLPAGDGEQYF. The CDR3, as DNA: TGCGCCAGCAGCTTGCCAGCGGGAGATGGCGAGCAGTACTTC.

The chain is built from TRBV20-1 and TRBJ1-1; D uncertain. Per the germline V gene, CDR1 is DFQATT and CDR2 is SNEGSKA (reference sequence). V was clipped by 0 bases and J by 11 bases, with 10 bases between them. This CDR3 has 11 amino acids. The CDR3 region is CSARDLGFAFF. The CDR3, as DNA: TGCAGTGCTAGAGATTTAGGGTTTGCTTTCTTT.

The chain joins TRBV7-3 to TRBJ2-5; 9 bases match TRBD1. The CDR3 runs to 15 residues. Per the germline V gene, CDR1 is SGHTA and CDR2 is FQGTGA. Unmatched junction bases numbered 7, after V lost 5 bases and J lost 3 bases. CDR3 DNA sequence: TGTGCCAGCAGCCGCGGACAGGGGAAGGAAGAGACCCAGTACTTC. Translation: CASSRGQGKEETQYF.

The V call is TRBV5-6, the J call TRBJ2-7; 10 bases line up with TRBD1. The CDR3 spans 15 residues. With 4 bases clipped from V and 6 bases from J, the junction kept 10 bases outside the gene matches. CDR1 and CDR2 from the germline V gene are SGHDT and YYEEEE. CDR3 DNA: TGTGCCAGCAGCCTGCGATCCGGGACAGGGGCCGAGCAGTACTTC. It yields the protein CASSLRSGTGAEQYF.

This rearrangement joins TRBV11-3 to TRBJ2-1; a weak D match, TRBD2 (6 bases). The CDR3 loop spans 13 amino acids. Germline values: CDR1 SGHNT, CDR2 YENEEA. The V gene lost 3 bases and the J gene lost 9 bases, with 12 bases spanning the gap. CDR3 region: CASSFFPEGEQFF. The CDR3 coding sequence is TGTGCCAGCAGCTTTTTCCCGGAGGGTGAGCAGTTCTTC. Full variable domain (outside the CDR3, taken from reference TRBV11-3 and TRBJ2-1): EAGVVQSPRYKIIEKKQPVAFWCNPISGHNTLYWYLQNLGQGPELLIRYENEEAVDDSQLPKDRFSAERLKGVDSTLKIQPAELGDSAVYLCASSFFPEGEQFFGPGTRLTVL.

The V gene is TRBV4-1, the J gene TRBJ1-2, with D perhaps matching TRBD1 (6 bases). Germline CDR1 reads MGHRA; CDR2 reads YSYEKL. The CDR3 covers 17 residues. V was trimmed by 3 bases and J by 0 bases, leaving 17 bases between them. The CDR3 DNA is TGCGCCAGCAGCCACCCTTGGGGGCAGATACCTAACTATGGCTACACCTTC. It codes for CASSHPWGQIPNYGYTF.

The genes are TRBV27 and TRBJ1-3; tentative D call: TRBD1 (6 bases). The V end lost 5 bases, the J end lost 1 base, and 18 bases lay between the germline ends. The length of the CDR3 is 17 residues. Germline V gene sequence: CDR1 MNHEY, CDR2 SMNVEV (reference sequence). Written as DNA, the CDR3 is TGTGCCAGCAGTAGGGCACCCGGCAGGGGATCTGGAAACACCATATATTTT. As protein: CASSRAPGRGSGNTIYF.

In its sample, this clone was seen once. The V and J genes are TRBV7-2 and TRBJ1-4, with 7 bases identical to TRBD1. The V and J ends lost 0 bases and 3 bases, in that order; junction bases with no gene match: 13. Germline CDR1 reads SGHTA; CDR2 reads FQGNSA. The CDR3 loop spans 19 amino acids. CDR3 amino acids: CASSLAVVPGGRANEKLFF. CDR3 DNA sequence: TGTGCCAGCAGCTTAGCGGTTGTCCCAGGGGGGAGAGCTAATGAAAAACTGTTTTTT.

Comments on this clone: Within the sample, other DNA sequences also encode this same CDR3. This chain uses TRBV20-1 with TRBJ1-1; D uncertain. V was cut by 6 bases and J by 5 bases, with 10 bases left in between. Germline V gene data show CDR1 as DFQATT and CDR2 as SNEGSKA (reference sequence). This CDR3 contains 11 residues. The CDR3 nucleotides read TGCAGTGCCACCCCGGGGACTGAAGCTTTCTTT. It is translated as CSATPGTEAFF.

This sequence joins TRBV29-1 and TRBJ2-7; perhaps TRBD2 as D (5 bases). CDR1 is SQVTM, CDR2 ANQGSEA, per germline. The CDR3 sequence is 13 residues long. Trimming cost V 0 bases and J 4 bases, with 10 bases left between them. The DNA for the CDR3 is TGCAGCGTTGAAGACGGGATTAGGTACGAGCAGTACTTC. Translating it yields CSVEDGIRYEQYF.

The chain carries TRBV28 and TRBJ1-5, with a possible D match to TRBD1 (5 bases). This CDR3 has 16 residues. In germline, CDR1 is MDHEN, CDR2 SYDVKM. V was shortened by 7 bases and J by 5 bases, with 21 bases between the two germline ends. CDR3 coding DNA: TGTGCCAGCACCGAACCCTATCGGGGGGTTCATCAGCCCCAGCATTTT. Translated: CASTEPYRGVHQPQHF. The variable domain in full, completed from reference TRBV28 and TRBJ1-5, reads DVKVTQSSRYLVKRTGEKVFLECVQDMDHENMFWYRQDPGLGLRLIYFSYDVKMKEKGDIPEGYSVSREKKERFSLILESASTNQTSMYLCASTEPYRGVHQPQHFGDGTRLSIL.

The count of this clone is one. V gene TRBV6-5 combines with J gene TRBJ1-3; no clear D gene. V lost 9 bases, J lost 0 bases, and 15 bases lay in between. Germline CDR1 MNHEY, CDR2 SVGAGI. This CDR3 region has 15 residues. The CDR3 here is CASTLSSSSGNTIYF. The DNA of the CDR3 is TGTGCCAGTACCTTATCCTCGAGCTCTGGAAACACCATATATTTT.

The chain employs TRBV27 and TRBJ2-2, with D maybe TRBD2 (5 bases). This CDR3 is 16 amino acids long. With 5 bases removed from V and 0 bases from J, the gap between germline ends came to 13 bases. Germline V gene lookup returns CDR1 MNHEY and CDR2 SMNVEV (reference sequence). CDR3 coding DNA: TGTGCCAGCAGTGTATTCCGGGAATCGAACACCGGGGAGCTGTTTTTT. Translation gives CASSVFRESNTGELFF.

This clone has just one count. CDR3 residues: CASSIDPGGINYGYTF. The CDR3 nucleotides read TGTGCCAGTAGTATTGATCCGGGCGGAATAAACTATGGCTACACCTTC. V is TRBV19 and J is TRBJ1-2; no firm D call. Trimming stripped 3 bases from V and 2 bases from J, with 16 bases between. CDR1 and CDR2 (germline): LNHDA, SQIVND (reference sequence). The CDR3 has 16 amino acids.

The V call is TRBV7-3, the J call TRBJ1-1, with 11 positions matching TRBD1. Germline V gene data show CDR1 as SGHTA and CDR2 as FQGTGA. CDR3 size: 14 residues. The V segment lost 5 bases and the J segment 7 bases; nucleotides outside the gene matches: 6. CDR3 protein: CASSLQGQGDEAFF. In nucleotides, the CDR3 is TGTGCCAGCAGCCTACAGGGACAGGGGGATGAAGCTTTCTTT.

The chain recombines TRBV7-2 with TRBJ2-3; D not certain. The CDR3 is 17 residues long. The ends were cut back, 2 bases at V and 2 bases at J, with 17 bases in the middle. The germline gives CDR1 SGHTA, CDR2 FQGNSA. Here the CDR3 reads CASSLIRQNRITDTQYF. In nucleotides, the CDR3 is TGTGCCAGCAGCTTAATTCGTCAGAACCGGATCACAGATACGCAGTATTTT.

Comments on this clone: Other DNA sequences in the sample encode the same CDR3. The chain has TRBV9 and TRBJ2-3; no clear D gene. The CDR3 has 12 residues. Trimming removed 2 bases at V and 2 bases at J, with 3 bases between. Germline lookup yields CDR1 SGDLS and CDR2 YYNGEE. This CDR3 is CASSVDTDTQYF. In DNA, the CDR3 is TGTGCCAGCAGCGTCGACACAGATACGCAGTATTTT. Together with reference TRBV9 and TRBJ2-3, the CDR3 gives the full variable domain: DSGVTQTPKHLITATGQRVTLRCSPRSGDLSVYWYQQSLDQGLQFLIQYYNGEERAKGNILERFSAQQFPDLHSELNLSSLELGDSALYFCASSVDTDTQYFGPGTRLTVL.

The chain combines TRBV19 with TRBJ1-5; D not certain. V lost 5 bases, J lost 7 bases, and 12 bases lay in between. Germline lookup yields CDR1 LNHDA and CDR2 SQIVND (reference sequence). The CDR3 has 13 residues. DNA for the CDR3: TGTGCCAGTAGTGTCAACCGAGGCCAGCCCCAGCATTTT. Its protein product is CASSVNRGQPQHF. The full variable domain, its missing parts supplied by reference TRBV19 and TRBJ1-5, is DGGITQSPKYLFRKEGQNVTLSCEQNLNHDAMYWYRQDPGQGLRLIYYSQIVNDFQKGDIAEGYSVSREKKESFPLTVTSAQKNPTAFYLCASSVNRGQPQHFGDGTRLSIL.

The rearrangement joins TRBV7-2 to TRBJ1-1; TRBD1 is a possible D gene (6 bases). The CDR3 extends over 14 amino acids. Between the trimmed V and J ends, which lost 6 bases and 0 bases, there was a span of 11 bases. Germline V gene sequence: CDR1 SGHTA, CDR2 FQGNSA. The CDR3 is CASRAGQMNTEAFF. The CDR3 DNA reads TGTGCCAGCAGAGCCGGACAGATGAACACTGAAGCTTTCTTT. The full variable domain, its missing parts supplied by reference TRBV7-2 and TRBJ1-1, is GAGVSQSPSNKVTEKGKDVELRCDPISGHTALYWYRQSLGQGLEFLIYFQGNSAPDKSGLPSDRFSAERTGGSVSTLTIQRTQQEDSAVYLCASRAGQMNTEAFFGQGTRLTVV.

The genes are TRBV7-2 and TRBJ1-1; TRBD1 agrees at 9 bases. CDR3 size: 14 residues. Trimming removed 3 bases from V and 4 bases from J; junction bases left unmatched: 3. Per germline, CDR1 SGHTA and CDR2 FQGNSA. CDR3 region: CASSFDRGGTEAFF. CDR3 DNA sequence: TGTGCCAGCAGCTTTGACAGGGGGGGCACTGAAGCTTTCTTT. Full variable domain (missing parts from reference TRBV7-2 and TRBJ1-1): GAGVSQSPSNKVTEKGKDVELRCDPISGHTALYWYRQSLGQGLEFLIYFQGNSAPDKSGLPSDRFSAERTGGSVSTLTIQRTQQEDSAVYLCASSFDRGGTEAFFGQGTRLTVV.

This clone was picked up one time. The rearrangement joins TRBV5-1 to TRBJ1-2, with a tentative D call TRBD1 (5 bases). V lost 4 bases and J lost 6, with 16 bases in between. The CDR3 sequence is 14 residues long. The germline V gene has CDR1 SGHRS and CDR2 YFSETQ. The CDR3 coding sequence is TGCGCCAGCAGCCCGGGAGGGGAGGAGGATGGCTACACCTTC. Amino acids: CASSPGGEEDGYTF.